Shown below are 25 T cell receptor beta chains from a single sample sequenced in a study of T-cell reconstitution after alpha-beta-depleted transplantation in children. TCRbeta library construction was performed incorporating unique molecular identifiers. TCRdb reanalysed the PCR reads using MiXCR and keeps one entry per CDR3 protein. The sample carries about 640,000 distinct CDR3 sequences, approximately 16% recorded once. The specimen comprised PBMCs from the stem cell graft donor, sampled from the stem cell graft. These receptors were taken from a human donor who donated a stem cell graft to a child with acute myeloid leukemia.

This clonotype appeared a few times. The chain's CDR3 is CASSVEGSGERHEQFF. CDR3 bases: TGTGCCAGCAGCGTAGAAGGTAGCGGGGAACGCCATGAGCAGTTCTTC. The rearrangement joins TRBV9 to TRBJ2-1; 8 bases match TRBD2. V lost 0 bases and J lost 8; bases outside the gene matches: 10. CDR3 size: 16 residues. CDR1 is SGDLS and CDR2 is YYNGEE in the germline V gene.

The rearrangement uses TRBV20-1 and TRBJ2-1; 11 positions match TRBD2. Germline V gives CDR1 DFQATT, CDR2 SNEGSKA (reference sequence). The junction had 5 bases not matched to a gene; V was cut back by 5 bases and J by 2 bases. There are 15 residues in the CDR3. DNA of the CDR3: TGCAGTGCTGGGCATAGCGGGGGGGCCTACAATGAGCAGTTCTTC. It encodes CSAGHSGGAYNEQFF.

This clonotype was recorded at least ten times. The chain joins TRBV29-1 to TRBJ1-3; a weak D match, TRBD1 (5 bases). Trimming took 3 bases from V and 4 from J, leaving 13 bases between them. The germline CDR1 and CDR2 sequences are SQVTM and ANQGSEA. The CDR3 spans 14 residues. This chain's CDR3 is CSVEQADRGNTIYF. The CDR3 bases are TGCAGCGTTGAGCAGGCAGACAGAGGAAACACCATATATTTT.

The chain employs TRBV20-1 and TRBJ1-1; 7 nucleotides align to TRBD1. V was pared by 5 bases and J by 4 bases, with 10 bases of the junction left unmatched. CDR3 length: 14 residues. Germline values: CDR1 DFQATT, CDR2 SNEGSKA (reference sequence). The CDR3 spells CSAEGQTLGTEAFF. In DNA, the CDR3 is TGCAGTGCTGAGGGACAGACCCTGGGCACTGAAGCTTTCTTT.

With regard to this clonotype: A much bigger clone sits one base away, suggesting this may be a read error. The CDR3, as DNA: TGCAGTGCCAGCAGACAGCCCGTGGACATTCAGTACTTC. It yields the protein CSASRQPVDIQYF. This chain joins TRBV20-1 and TRBJ2-4; the D gene is possibly TRBD1 (5 bases). The germline gives CDR1 DFQATT, CDR2 SNEGSKA (reference sequence). Trimming left V 6 bases short and J 8 bases short, with 17 bases between. The CDR3 runs 13 residues.

This clonotype showed up many times. V and J are TRBV20-1 and TRBJ2-2; TRBD2 agrees at 7 bases. The CDR3 contains 15 residues. CDR1 DFQATT and CDR2 SNEGSKA come from the germline V gene (reference sequence). After removal of 0 bases from V and 3 bases from J, the junction contained 4 bases not matched to a gene. CDR3 nucleotide sequence: TGCAGTGCTAGAGAGCCTAGCGGACACACCGGGGAGCTGTTTTTT. Translating it yields CSAREPSGHTGELFF.

This clonotype was observed many times. The chain combines TRBV6-4 with TRBJ2-3, with D tentatively TRBD2 (6 bases). The germline V gene encodes CDR1 MRHNA and CDR2 SNTAGT. The CDR3 has 14 amino acids. The V end lost 4 bases, the J end lost 0 bases, and 8 bases lay between the germline ends. The CDR3 DNA follows: TGTGCCAGCAGTGCAGGGACTAGCACAGATACGCAGTATTTT. This encodes CASSAGTSTDTQYF.

The CDR3 spells CASSDAGTARSLFF. The CDR3 region has the DNA TGTGCCAGCAGTGATGCCGGGACAGCCAGATCCCTGTTTTTT. The chain links TRBV6-1 to TRBJ1-4; 7 bases match TRBD1. The germline gives CDR1 MNHNS, CDR2 SASEGT. This CDR3 has 14 residues. Trimming at V came to 3 bases and at J to 14 bases, leaving 12 bases not matched to a gene.

This clonotype was found a few times. The rearrangement joins TRBV7-2 to TRBJ1-2; D not resolved. The length of the CDR3 is 14 residues. Between the trimmed V and J ends, which lost 4 bases and 2 bases, there was a span of 11 bases. The germline V gene has CDR1 SGHTA and CDR2 FQGNSA. CDR3 nucleotide sequence: TGTGCCAGCAGCTCGCGATATTCGAACTATGGCTACACCTTC. Residues: CASSSRYSNYGYTF.

This clonotype was observed at least ten times. The chain carries TRBV30 and TRBJ1-5; maybe TRBD1 (5 bases). Trimming stripped 4 bases from V and 2 bases from J, with 6 bases between. The CDR3 extends over 12 amino acids. CDR1 and CDR2 (germline): GTSNPN, SVGIG (reference sequence). This chain's CDR3 is CAWKGGNQPQHF. The CDR3 region has the DNA TGTGCCTGGAAAGGGGGCAATCAGCCCCAGCATTTT.

This clonotype was found a few times. The V gene is TRBV7-2, the J gene TRBJ2-3; 7 bases map to TRBD2. Germline CDR1 reads SGHTA; CDR2 reads FQGNSA. This CDR3 has 15 residues. Unmatched junction bases numbered 3, after V lost 0 bases and J lost 3 bases. CDR3 bases: TGTGCCAGCAGCTTAGCGTCGCGGGGGACAGATACGCAGTATTTT. Residues: CASSLASRGTDTQYF.

This clonotype was seen once. This chain joins TRBV20-1 and TRBJ2-3, with D uncertain. The germline V gene encodes CDR1 DFQATT and CDR2 SNEGSKA (reference sequence). The CDR3 is 12 amino acids. Trimming took 3 bases from V and 7 from J, leaving 11 bases between them. The CDR3 bases are TGCAGTGCTAGGAAAGTTGAACATACGCAGTATTTT. Translation gives CSARKVEHTQYF.

In this sample, this clonotype turned up many times. CDR3 protein: CASSFDRDQETQYF. The DNA for the CDR3 is TGTGCCAGCAGTTTCGACAGGGACCAAGAGACCCAGTACTTC. This chain joins TRBV6-5 and TRBJ2-5, with TRBD1 identical over 7 bases. Germline CDR1 reads MNHEY; CDR2 reads SVGAGI. This CDR3 contains 14 residues. With 4 bases clipped from V and 0 bases from J, the junction kept 2 bases outside the gene matches.

For this clonotype: A read error is possible here, since a much larger clone lies one base away. The genes are TRBV20-1 and TRBJ2-3; the D is unclear. Germline values: CDR1 DFQATT, CDR2 SNEGSKA (reference sequence). CDR3 length equals 13 residues. The V end lost 8 bases, the J end lost 3 bases, and 15 bases lay between the germline ends. The CDR3 here is CSFRTRTTDTQYF. In DNA form, the CDR3 reads TGCAGTTTTCGGACCCGTACTACAGATACGCAGTATTTT.

This clonotype is a singleton in its sample. V gene TRBV20-1 combines with J gene TRBJ2-3; D unclear. This CDR3 contains 15 residues. Between the trimmed V and J ends, which lost 0 bases and 8 bases, there was a span of 18 bases. The V gene's germline CDR1 is DFQATT and CDR2 SNEGSKA (reference sequence). The CDR3 sequence: CSARDPQVGRGTQYF. The DNA of the CDR3 is TGCAGTGCTAGAGATCCCCAAGTAGGACGAGGTACGCAGTATTTT.

This clonotype was seen a handful of times. V is TRBV7-7 and J is TRBJ2-3, with TRBD2 matching over 7 bases. CDR3 size: 16 residues. The trim removed 5 bases at V and 1 base at J, leaving 9 bases unmatched. The germline V gene encodes CDR1 SSHAT and CDR2 FNYEAQ (reference sequence). The CDR3 DNA reads as TGTGCCAGCAGCCCACCCGCGGGGGTGGGCACAGATACGCAGTATTTT. It is translated as CASSPPAGVGTDTQYF. The full variable domain, rest sourced from reference TRBV7-7 and TRBJ2-3, is GAGVSQSPRYKVTKRGQDVTLRCDPISSHATLYWYQQALGQGPEFLTYFNYEAQPDKSGLPSDRFSAERPEGSISTLTIQRTEQRDSAMYRCASSPPAGVGTDTQYFGPGTRLTVL.

This clonotype was observed many times. The V call is TRBV20-1, the J call TRBJ2-1; no clear D. CDR1 DFQATT and CDR2 SNEGSKA come from the germline V gene (reference sequence). The CDR3 is made up of 11 amino acids. The ends were cut back, 6 bases at V and 4 bases at J, with 7 bases in the middle. The CDR3 spells CSASFYNEQFF. In DNA form, the CDR3 reads TGCAGTGCCTCATTTTACAATGAGCAGTTCTTC.

This rearrangement joins TRBV11-3 to TRBJ1-2; 7 bases agree with TRBD1. The germline CDR1 and CDR2 sequences are SGHNT and YENEEA. The CDR3 is 20 residues long. With V trimmed by 2 bases and J by 0 bases, 18 bases remained unmatched. CDR3 sequence (DNA): TGTGCCAGCAGCTTACCCCATCGAGCTACAGGGGAGGGTACTAACTATGGCTACACCTTC. Encoded protein: CASSLPHRATGEGTNYGYTF.

V and J are TRBV15 and TRBJ2-2, with D unclear. V was clipped by 0 bases and J by 3 bases, with 5 bases between them. The CDR3 has 14 residues. Germline V gene data show CDR1 as LNHNV and CDR2 as YYDKDF (reference sequence). CDR3 sequence reads: CATSREIDTGELFF. In DNA, the CDR3 is TGTGCCACCAGCAGAGAGATAGACACCGGGGAGCTGTTTTTT.

This clonotype was recorded at least ten times. The V and J genes are TRBV20-1 and TRBJ2-7; perhaps TRBD1 as D (5 bases). V was cut by 6 bases and J by 2 bases, with 14 bases left in between. Germline CDR1 reads DFQATT; CDR2 reads SNEGSKA (reference sequence). There are 13 residues in the CDR3. CDR3 DNA: TGCAGTGCCCCCGAGACAGCTACCTACGAGCAGTACTTC. Protein product: CSAPETATYEQYF.

This chain uses TRBV7-9 with TRBJ1-2; D is unresolved. Trimming removed 3 bases from V and 6 bases from J, with 11 bases in between. The germline V gene has CDR1 SEHNR and CDR2 FQNEAQ (reference sequence). This CDR3 region has 13 residues. The DNA of the CDR3 is TGTGCCAGCAGCTTTGAGAGCTTCCATGGCTACACCTTC. It translates to CASSFESFHGYTF.

This clonotype showed up just once. The V call is TRBV25-1, the J call TRBJ2-1, with 9 positions matching TRBD1. CDR1 and CDR2 (germline): MGHDK, SYGVNS. The V segment lost 5 bases and the J segment 6 bases; nucleotides outside the gene matches: 8. The CDR3 runs 15 residues. This CDR3 reads CASSYRDREVNEQFF. The CDR3 DNA reads TGTGCCAGCAGTTACCGGGACAGGGAGGTCAATGAGCAGTTCTTC.

This clonotype was seen ten or more times. This sequence joins TRBV12-3 or TRBV12-4 and TRBJ2-2, with D unresolved. The germline V and J ends were trimmed by 6 bases and 2 bases, with 10 bases remaining between them. The length of the CDR3 is 14 residues. The CDR3 DNA is TGTGCCAGCAGAAGGGCGTCCAACACCGGGGAGCTGTTTTTT. It is translated as CASRRASNTGELFF.

CDR3 region: CASSGRLGNTEAFF. The CDR3, as DNA: TGTGCCAGCAGCGGACGACTGGGGAACACTGAAGCTTTCTTT. This chain uses TRBV7-8 with TRBJ1-1; unclear D gene. CDR1 is SGHVS and CDR2 is FQNEAQ in the germline V gene. The CDR3 loop spans 14 amino acids. V lost 5 bases to trimming and J lost 1 base, with 11 bases between them.

At least ten counts were recorded for this clonotype. One junction end disagrees with the germline gene, perhaps due to a read error. This sequence joins TRBV12-5 and TRBJ1-2; D unclear. CDR3 length equals 12 residues. CDR1 LGHNT and CDR2 FRNRAP come from the germline V gene. The CDR3 protein is CASGFFGENGVF. Here the CDR3 DNA reads TGTGCTAGTGGTTTCTTCGGGGAGAACGGTGTCTTC. The full variable domain, rest sourced from reference TRBV12-5 and TRBJ1-2, is DARVTQTPRHKVTEMGQEVTMRCQPILGHNTVFWYRQTMMQGLELLAYFRNRAPLDDSGMPKDRFSAEMPDATLATLKIQPSEPRDSAVYFCASGFFGENGVFGSGTRLTVV.